This T cell receptor beta chain comes out of a study of blood T cell repertoires in COVID-19. Sequencing was performed with immunoSEQ multiplex PCR; in TCRdb, only in-frame clones are kept and a portion is missing. In the table there are a few hundred thousand clones, roughly 88% of which are singletons. What was sequenced was peripheral blood. The TCR comes from a man in his fifties with COVID-19, enrolled during active disease.

CDR3 DNA: TGTGCCATCAGTGAGCCGGGGGGGGCAGGTCAGCCCCAGCATTTT. It specifies CAISEPGGAGQPQHF. The J gene is TRBJ1-5, the V gene TRBV10-3, with D possibly TRBD1 on 6 matching bases. V was trimmed by 2 bases and J by 6 bases, leaving 14 bases between them. CDR3 size: 15 residues. Germline V lookup: CDR1 ENHRY, CDR2 SYGVKD.